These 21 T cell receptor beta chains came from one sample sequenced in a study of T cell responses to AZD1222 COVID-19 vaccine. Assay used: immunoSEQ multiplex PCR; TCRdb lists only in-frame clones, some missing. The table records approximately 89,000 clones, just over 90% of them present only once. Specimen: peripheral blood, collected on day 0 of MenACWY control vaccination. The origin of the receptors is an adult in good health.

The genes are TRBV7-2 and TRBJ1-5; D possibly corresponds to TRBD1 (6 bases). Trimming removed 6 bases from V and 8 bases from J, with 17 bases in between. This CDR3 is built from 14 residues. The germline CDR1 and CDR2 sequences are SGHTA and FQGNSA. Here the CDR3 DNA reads TGTGCCAGCAGTATTGAGGGGGGGATGAAGCCCCAGCATTTT. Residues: CASSIEGGMKPQHF.

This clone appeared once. This CDR3 reads CATSRVGGDSNQPQHF. CDR3 sequence (DNA): TGTGCCACCAGCAGAGTCGGCGGAGATAGCAATCAGCCCCAGCATTTT. V gene TRBV15 combines with J gene TRBJ1-5, with no clear D. The CDR3 extends over 16 amino acids. Germline V gene data show CDR1 as LNHNV and CDR2 as YYDKDF (reference sequence). Trimming cost V 1 base and J 0 bases, with 10 bases left between them.

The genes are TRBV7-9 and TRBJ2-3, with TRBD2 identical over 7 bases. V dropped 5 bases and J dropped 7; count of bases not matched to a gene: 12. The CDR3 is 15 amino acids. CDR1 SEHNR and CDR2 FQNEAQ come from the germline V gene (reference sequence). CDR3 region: CASSPPPGRGNTQYF. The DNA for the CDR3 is TGTGCCAGCAGCCCTCCCCCGGGGAGGGGAAATACGCAGTATTTT.

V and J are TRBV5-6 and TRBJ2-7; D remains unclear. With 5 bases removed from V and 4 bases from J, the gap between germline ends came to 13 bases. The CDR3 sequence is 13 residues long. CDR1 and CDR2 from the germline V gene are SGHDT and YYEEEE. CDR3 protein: CASRKSGVYEQYF. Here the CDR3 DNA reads TGTGCCAGCAGGAAGTCAGGTGTGTACGAGCAGTACTTC.

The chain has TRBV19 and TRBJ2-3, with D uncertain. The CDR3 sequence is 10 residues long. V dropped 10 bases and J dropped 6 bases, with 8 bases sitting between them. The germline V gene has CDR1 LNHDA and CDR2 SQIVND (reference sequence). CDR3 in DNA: TGTGCCACCCTTGGTGATACGCAGTATTTT. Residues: CATLGDTQYF.

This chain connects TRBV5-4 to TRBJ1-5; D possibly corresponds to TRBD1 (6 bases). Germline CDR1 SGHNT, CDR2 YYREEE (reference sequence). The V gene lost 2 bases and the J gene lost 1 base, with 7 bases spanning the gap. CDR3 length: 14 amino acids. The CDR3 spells CASSLRGSNQPQHF. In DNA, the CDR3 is TGTGCCAGCAGCTTAAGGGGGAGCAATCAGCCCCAGCATTTT.

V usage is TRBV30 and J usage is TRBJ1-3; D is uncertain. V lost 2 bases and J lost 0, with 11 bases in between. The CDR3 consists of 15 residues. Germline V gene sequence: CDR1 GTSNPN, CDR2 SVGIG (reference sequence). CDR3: CAWSNVQSSGNTIYF. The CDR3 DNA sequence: TGTGCCTGGAGTAATGTGCAGAGCTCTGGAAACACCATATATTTT.

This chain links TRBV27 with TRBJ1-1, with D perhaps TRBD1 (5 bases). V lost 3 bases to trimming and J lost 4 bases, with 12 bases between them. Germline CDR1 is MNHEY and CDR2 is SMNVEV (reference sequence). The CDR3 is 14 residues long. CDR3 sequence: CASSFEGVATEAFF. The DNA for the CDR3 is TGTGCCAGCAGTTTCGAAGGGGTGGCCACTGAAGCTTTCTTT.

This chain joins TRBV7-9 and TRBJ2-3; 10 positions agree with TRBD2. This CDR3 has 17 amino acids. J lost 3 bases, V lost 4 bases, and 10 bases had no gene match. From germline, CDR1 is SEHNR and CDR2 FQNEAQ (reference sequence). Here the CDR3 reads CASSSSLAGGLTDTQYF. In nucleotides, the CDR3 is TGTGCCAGCAGCTCTAGCTTAGCGGGAGGTCTAACAGATACGCAGTATTTT.

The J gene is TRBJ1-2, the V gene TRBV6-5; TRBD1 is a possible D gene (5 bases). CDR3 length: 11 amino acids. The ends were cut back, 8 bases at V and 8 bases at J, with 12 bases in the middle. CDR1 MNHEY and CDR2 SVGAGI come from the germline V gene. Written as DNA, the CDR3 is TGTGCCAGCGGTTCTGGGGCGGGCTACACCTTC. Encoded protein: CASGSGAGYTF.

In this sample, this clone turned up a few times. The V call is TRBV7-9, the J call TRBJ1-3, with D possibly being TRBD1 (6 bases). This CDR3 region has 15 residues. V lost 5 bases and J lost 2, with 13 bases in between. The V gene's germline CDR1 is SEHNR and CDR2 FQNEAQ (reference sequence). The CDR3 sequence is CASSPQGTTGNTIYF. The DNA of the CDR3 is TGTGCCAGCAGCCCGCAAGGGACAACTGGAAACACCATATATTTT.

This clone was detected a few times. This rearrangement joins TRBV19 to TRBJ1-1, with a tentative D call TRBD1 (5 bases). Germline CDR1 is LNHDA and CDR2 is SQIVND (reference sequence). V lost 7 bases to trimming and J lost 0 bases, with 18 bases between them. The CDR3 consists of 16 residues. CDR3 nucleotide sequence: TGTGCCAGTATCGACCTCAGCGGGGGTATGAACACTGAAGCTTTCTTT. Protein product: CASIDLSGGMNTEAFF.

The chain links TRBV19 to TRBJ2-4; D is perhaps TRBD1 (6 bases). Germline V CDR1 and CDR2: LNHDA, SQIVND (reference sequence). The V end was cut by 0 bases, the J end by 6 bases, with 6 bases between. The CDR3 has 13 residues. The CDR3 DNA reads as TGTGCCAGTAGTATAGACAGGGGAAACATTCAGTACTTC. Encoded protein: CASSIDRGNIQYF.

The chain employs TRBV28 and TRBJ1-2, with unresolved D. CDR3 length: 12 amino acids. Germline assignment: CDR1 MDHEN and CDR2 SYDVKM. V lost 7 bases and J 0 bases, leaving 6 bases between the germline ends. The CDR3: CASKVPNYGYTF. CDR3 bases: TGTGCCAGCAAGGTCCCTAACTATGGCTACACCTTC.

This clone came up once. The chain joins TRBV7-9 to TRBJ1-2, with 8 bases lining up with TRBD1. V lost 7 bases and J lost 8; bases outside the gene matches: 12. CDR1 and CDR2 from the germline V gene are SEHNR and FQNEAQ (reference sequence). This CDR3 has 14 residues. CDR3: CASNTDREVEGYTF. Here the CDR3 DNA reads TGTGCCAGCAATACGGACAGGGAGGTGGAGGGCTACACCTTC.

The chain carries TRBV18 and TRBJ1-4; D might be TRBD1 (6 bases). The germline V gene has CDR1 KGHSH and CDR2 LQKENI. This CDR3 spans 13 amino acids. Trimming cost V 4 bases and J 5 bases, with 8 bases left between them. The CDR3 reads CASSRGGNEKLFF. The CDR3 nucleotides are TGTGCCAGCTCACGAGGGGGAAATGAAAAACTGTTTTTT.

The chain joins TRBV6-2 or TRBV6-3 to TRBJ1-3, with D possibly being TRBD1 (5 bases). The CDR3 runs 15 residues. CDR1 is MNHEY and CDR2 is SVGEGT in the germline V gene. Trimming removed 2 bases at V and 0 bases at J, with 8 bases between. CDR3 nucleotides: TGTGCCAGCAGTTACGGGGGATCCTCTGGAAACACCATATATTTT. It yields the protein CASSYGGSSGNTIYF.

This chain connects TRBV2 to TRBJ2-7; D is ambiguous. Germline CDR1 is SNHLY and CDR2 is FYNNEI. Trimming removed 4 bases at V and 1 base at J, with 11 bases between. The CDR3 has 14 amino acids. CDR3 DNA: TGTGCCAGCAGTGCCAGGCTGACGTCCTACGAGCAGTACTTC. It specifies CASSARLTSYEQYF.

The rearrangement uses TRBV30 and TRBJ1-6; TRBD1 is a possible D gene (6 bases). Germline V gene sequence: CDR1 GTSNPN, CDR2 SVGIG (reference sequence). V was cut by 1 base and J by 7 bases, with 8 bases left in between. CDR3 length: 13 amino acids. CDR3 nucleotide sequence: TGTGCCTGGAGTGCGGACAGCAATTCACCCCTCCACTTT. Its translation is CAWSADSNSPLHF.

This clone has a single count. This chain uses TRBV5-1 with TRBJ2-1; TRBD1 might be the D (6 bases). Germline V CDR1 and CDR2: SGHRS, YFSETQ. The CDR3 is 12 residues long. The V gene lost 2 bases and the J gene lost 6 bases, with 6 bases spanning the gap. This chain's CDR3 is CASSLQGNEQFF. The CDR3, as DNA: TGCGCCAGCAGCTTACAGGGCAATGAGCAGTTCTTC. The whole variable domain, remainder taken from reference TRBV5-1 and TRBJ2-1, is KAGVTQTPRYLIKTRGQQVTLSCSPISGHRSVSWYQQTPGQGLQFLFEYFSETQRNKGNFPGRFSGRQFSNSRSEMNVSTLELGDSALYLCASSLQGNEQFFGPGTRLTVL.

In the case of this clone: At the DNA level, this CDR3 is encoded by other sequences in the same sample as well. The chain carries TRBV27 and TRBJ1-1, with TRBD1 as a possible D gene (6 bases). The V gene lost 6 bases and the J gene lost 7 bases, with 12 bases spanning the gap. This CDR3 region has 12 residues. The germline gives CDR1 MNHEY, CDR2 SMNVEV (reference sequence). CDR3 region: CASSLGGREAFF. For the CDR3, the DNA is TGTGCCAGCAGCCTGGGGGGGCGTGAAGCTTTCTTT.